This TCR beta chain was obtained from a study of cytomegalovirus exposure and HLA in healthy donors. General observations from the study: The study had only CMV serostatus as immune exposure information. Cytomegalovirus association was listed for 170 or so TCR beta chains.

The CDR3 is 15 amino acids. CDR1 MGHRA and CDR2 YSYEKL come from the germline V gene. Trimming took 2 bases from V and 7 from J, leaving 17 bases between them. Regarding this clone: As yet, its antigen is unknown.

60 Vbeta and 13 Jbeta primers were used in PCR. The data were produced by immunoSEQ multiplex PCR, yet TCRdb's version contains in-frame clones alone and is incomplete. The sample includes fewer than 95,000 clones, over 70% of them seen just once. Source material: PBMCs. This receptor was identified in a man aged 35-49 years in good health and CMV-seronegative. The V call is TRBV4-1, the J call TRBJ1-1; TRBD1 is a possible D gene (5 bases). The CDR3 DNA is TGCGCCAGCAGCCAAATACCCGGCCGGGGGAATGAAGCTTTCTTT. This encodes CASSQIPGRGNEAFF.